These 20 T cell receptor beta chains originate from one sample sequenced in a study of metastatic and nonmetastatic thyroid tumors (dated by TCRdb to about 2020). The method behind the library was PCR. The instrument given in TCRdb is Illumina HiSeq 4000. In-frame beta chains were kept once TCRdb had trimmed the public reads at Q25 with fastp and called clones with MiXCR. In this sample the table shows about 21,000 clones, roughly 30% of which occur a single time. Jointly, the top ten make up approximately 15% of the sample. Before undergoing thyroid surgery, none of the patients had been given any kind of treatment. The specimen sequenced was tumor tissue. All receptors come from a male donor with papillary thyroid cancer or a benign thyroid nodule (not recorded which). Some clones in this sample may be carry-over from other donors' samples.

The chain is built from TRBV5-1 and TRBJ2-2; D gene uncertain. The CDR3 totals 14 residues. V was shortened by 4 bases and J by 9 bases, with 16 bases between the two germline ends. From germline, CDR1 is SGHRS and CDR2 YFSETQ. The CDR3 nucleotides read TGCGCCAGCAGCCTACCACCTAACACTCGGGAGCTGTTTTTT. It specifies CASSLPPNTRELFF.

The chain employs TRBV11-2 and TRBJ2-3; D assignment may be TRBD1 or TRBD2 (6 bases each). CDR1 is SGHAT and CDR2 is FQNNGV in the germline V gene. Trimming left V 1 base short and J 0 bases short, with 14 bases between. The CDR3 consists of 17 residues. CDR3 amino acids: CASSLVEGGWSTDTQYF. As DNA, the CDR3 is TGTGCCAGCAGCTTAGTTGAGGGGGGCTGGAGCACAGATACGCAGTATTTT. Full variable domain (rest looked up from reference TRBV11-2 and TRBJ2-3): EAGVAQSPRYKIIEKRQSVAFWCNPISGHATLYWYQQILGQGPKLLIQFQNNGVVDDSQLPKDRFSAERLKGVDSTLKIQPAKLEDSAVYLCASSLVEGGWSTDTQYFGPGTRLTVL.

This clone was counted ten times or more. CDR3 coding DNA: TGTGCCAGCACCCAAGGTCCTGCAACTAATGAAAAACTGTTTTTT. This gives the protein CASTQGPATNEKLFF. The J gene is TRBJ1-4, the V gene TRBV7-9; unclear D gene. The germline V gene encodes CDR1 SEHNR and CDR2 FQNEAQ (reference sequence). The length of the CDR3 is 15 residues. Trimming took off 7 bases at V and 0 bases at J, with 12 bases between the two ends.

The chain joins TRBV4-1 to TRBJ2-1, with 11 bases aligning to TRBD1. The CDR3 runs 15 residues. V trimming: 4 bases; J trimming: 7 bases; junction bases outside the gene matches: 6. Germline-derived CDR1 and CDR2 are MGHRA and YSYEKL. Written as DNA, the CDR3 is TGCGCCAGCAGCCCGGACAGGGGGCGTGAAAATGAGCAGTTCTTC. This translates into CASSPDRGRENEQFF.

The chain has TRBV6-5 and TRBJ1-1, with 7 positions matching TRBD1. The CDR3 is 14 amino acids. CDR1 is MNHEY and CDR2 is SVGAGI in the germline V gene. J lost 3 bases, V lost 4 bases, and 5 bases had no gene match. The CDR3 DNA reads as TGTGCCAGCAGTTTGGACAGGAGAGACACTGAAGCTTTCTTT. Translation: CASSLDRRDTEAFF.

V is TRBV6-1 and J is TRBJ2-1; TRBD1 agrees at 11 bases. This CDR3 region has 15 residues. Germline CDR1 MNHNS, CDR2 SASEGT. With 8 bases clipped from V and 0 bases from J, the junction kept 3 bases outside the gene matches. CDR3 nucleotide sequence: TGTGCCAGCGGACAGGGGGCCGGCTCCTACAATGAGCAGTTCTTC. Translation: CASGQGAGSYNEQFF.

A word on this clone: At one end the junction does not follow the germline gene, possibly because of a read error. The V gene is TRBV28, the J gene TRBJ1-2; no clear D. The CDR3 extends over 15 amino acids. The germline gives CDR1 MDHEN, CDR2 SYDVKM. CDR3 sequence (DNA): TGTGCTAGCAGTTTATTTGATGGCAACTGGGGTGGCTACACCTTC. Its protein is CASSLFDGNWGGYTF.

There are many counts of this clone. CDR3: CASSQSRGGNTIYF. The CDR3 DNA sequence: TGTGCCAGCAGCCAATCGAGAGGCGGAAACACCATATATTTT. The rearrangement uses TRBV3-1 and TRBJ1-3; no reliable D call. The CDR3 runs to 14 residues. Germline V gives CDR1 LGHDT, CDR2 YNNKEL (reference sequence). The V end was cut by 2 bases, the J end by 4 bases, with 9 bases between.

By frequency in the sample, this clone is medium-sized. V usage is TRBV20-1 and J usage is TRBJ2-3, with unresolved D. V dropped 4 bases and J dropped 0 bases, with 8 bases sitting between them. The CDR3 runs 13 residues. CDR1 and CDR2 from the germline V gene are DFQATT and SNEGSKA (reference sequence). The CDR3: CSAKDQSTDTQYF. CDR3 sequence (DNA): TGCAGTGCTAAGGATCAGAGCACAGATACGCAGTATTTT.

The CDR3 coding sequence is TGTGCCAGCAGTGGACAGGGGACCGGGGAGCTGTTTTTT. This sequence encodes CASSGQGTGELFF. This chain connects TRBV27 to TRBJ2-2, with 9 nucleotides matching TRBD1. The CDR3 contains 13 residues. V shed 5 bases and J 5 bases; nucleotides not matched to a gene: 0. Germline V CDR1 and CDR2: MNHEY, SMNVEV (reference sequence).

The V call is TRBV24-1, the J call TRBJ1-2; D is unresolved. Germline V CDR1 and CDR2: KGHDR, SFDVKD. Trimming cost V 5 bases and J 2 bases, with 5 bases left between them. The CDR3 extends over 12 amino acids. CDR3 sequence: CATSGNNYGYTF. Written as DNA, the CDR3 is TGTGCCACCAGTGGCAACAACTATGGCTACACCTTC.

This clone has only a few counts. V usage is TRBV19 and J usage is TRBJ2-5, with 9 bases lining up with TRBD1. The CDR3 is 14 amino acids. Unmatched junction bases numbered 5, after V lost 4 bases and J lost 5 bases. The germline CDR1 and CDR2 sequences are LNHDA and SQIVND (reference sequence). The CDR3 here is CASSTQGQGETQYF. The CDR3 DNA reads as TGTGCCAGTAGTACCCAGGGACAGGGTGAGACCCAGTACTTC.

This clone was recorded at least ten times. The sample has other DNA sequences that encode this CDR3 too. The chain recombines TRBV19 with TRBJ1-2; D unresolved. V was pared by 4 bases and J by 6 bases, with 6 bases between. The CDR3 spans 11 residues. The V gene's germline CDR1 is LNHDA and CDR2 SQIVND (reference sequence). The CDR3 region has the DNA TGTGCCAGTAGTACGTTTAATGGCTACACCTTC. Residues: CASSTFNGYTF.

In its sample, this clone was seen many times. The V and J genes are TRBV3-1 and TRBJ2-1; 14 nucleotides match TRBD2. The trim removed 0 bases at V and 8 bases at J, leaving 3 bases unmatched. The CDR3 loop spans 16 amino acids. Germline V gene lookup returns CDR1 LGHDT and CDR2 YNNKEL (reference sequence). The CDR3 sequence is CASSQDGLAGGDEQFF. The CDR3 DNA follows: TGTGCCAGCAGCCAAGATGGACTAGCGGGAGGTGATGAGCAGTTCTTC.

This clone is labeled as medium-sized. The chain carries TRBV28 and TRBJ1-3; D call uncertain. The V end was cut by 3 bases, the J end by 13 bases, with 10 bases between. The CDR3 totals 11 residues. From germline, CDR1 is MDHEN and CDR2 SYDVKM. The CDR3 loop reads CASSFGHLIYF. The CDR3 DNA sequence: TGTGCCAGCAGTTTTGGTCACTTGATATATTTT.

This CDR3 is CSARDRLGETQYF. The DNA for the CDR3 is TGCAGTGCTAGAGATCGTTTGGGCGAGACCCAGTACTTC. The chain is built from TRBV20-1 and TRBJ2-5, with D hard to call. The CDR3 has 13 residues. Trimming took 0 bases from V and 5 from J, leaving 10 bases between them. The germline CDR1 and CDR2 sequences are DFQATT and SNEGSKA (reference sequence).

The V call is TRBV5-1, the J call TRBJ1-6, with TRBD1 identical over 7 bases. The CDR3 has 15 residues. Germline trimming cut 2 bases from V and 6 bases from J; bases unmatched to any gene: 5. CDR1 is SGHRS and CDR2 is YFSETQ in the germline V gene. The CDR3 is CASSLMTGSNSPLHF. The DNA for the CDR3 is TGCGCCAGCAGCTTAATGACAGGGAGTAATTCACCCCTCCACTTT. The full variable domain, with the rest looked up from reference TRBV5-1 and TRBJ1-6, is KAGVTQTPRYLIKTRGQQVTLSCSPISGHRSVSWYQQTPGQGLQFLFEYFSETQRNKGNFPGRFSGRQFSNSRSEMNVSTLELGDSALYLCASSLMTGSNSPLHFGNGTRLTVT.

This clone is labeled medium-sized. V is TRBV6-2 or TRBV6-3 and J is TRBJ2-7; 11 nucleotides line up with TRBD2. Germline loops: CDR1 MNHEY, CDR2 SVGEGT. The ends lost 0 bases at V and 2 bases at J; junction bases unmatched: 3. The CDR3 is 16 residues long. The CDR3 sequence is CASSYSDSGRAYEQYF. The CDR3 nucleotides are TGTGCCAGCAGTTACTCAGATAGCGGGAGGGCCTACGAGCAGTACTTC.

This clone occurred a few times. Given the absence of the conserved phenylalanine or tryptophan at the CDR3 end, a read error is likely. The CDR3 DNA sequence: TGTGCCAGCAGTTATAGTTTGGACGCCTCATACGAGCAGTACTTA. It is translated as CASSYSLDASYEQYL. The J gene is TRBJ2-7, the V gene TRBV6-4; D unresolved. Germline V gives CDR1 MRHNA, CDR2 SNTAGT. This CDR3 comprises 15 residues. Trimming took off 5 bases at V and 4 bases at J, with 18 bases between the two ends.

Many counts were recorded for this clone. The V call is TRBV14, the J call TRBJ2-1, with TRBD2 matching 10 bases. CDR3 length: 14 amino acids. The V gene end was trimmed by 4 bases and the J gene end by 8 bases; junction bases not matched to a gene: 5. Germline V gene data show CDR1 as SGHDN and CDR2 as FVKESK. CDR3 coding DNA: TGTGCCAGCAGCCCCGGGACTAGCGTAGATGAGCAGTTCTTC. Translating it yields CASSPGTSVDEQFF.